This T cell receptor (beta chain) was captured by sequencing in a study of control samples from healthy donors and cancer patients. Method: immunoSEQ multiplex PCR; TCRdb's copy keeps in-frame clones and lacks some. Seen here are 350,000 to 450,000 clones, 80% to 95% observed once, and the top ten hold 6% to 7%. Germline values: CDR1 KGHSH, CDR2 LQKENI. The CDR3 runs 15 residues. Trimming pared 3 bases from V and 1 base from J, leaving 12 bases between. Sequencing was performed on PBMCs. V and J are TRBV18 and TRBJ1-1; TRBD1 is a possible D gene (5 bases). This TCR was recovered from a man aged 35 to 55 with head and neck cancer. The DNA for the CDR3 is TGTGCCAGCTCACCCAACAGGCGTCCGAACACTGAAGCTTTCTTT. It yields the protein CASSPNRRPNTEAFF.